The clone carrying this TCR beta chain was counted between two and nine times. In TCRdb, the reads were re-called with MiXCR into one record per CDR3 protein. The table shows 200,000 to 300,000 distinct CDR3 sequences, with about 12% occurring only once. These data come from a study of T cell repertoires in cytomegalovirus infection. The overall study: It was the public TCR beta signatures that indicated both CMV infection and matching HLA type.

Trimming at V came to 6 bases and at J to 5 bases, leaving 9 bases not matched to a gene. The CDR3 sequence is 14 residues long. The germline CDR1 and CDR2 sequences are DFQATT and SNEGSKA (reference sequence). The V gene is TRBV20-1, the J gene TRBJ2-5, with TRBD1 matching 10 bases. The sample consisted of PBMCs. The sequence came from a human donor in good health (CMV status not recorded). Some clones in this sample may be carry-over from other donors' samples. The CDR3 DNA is TGCAGTGCGGGCGCCGGGACAGGGGACGAGACCCAGTACTTC. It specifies CSAGAGTGDETQYF.